This entry lists 25 T cell receptor beta chains sequenced from one sample in a study of blood T cell repertoires in COVID-19. Only in-frame clones appear in the TCRdb table, and some are missing; sequencing was by immunoSEQ multiplex PCR. The table lists about 400,000 clones, roughly 90% of them singletons. Sequenced: PBMCs or T cells enriched from blood (not recorded which). All receptors come from a woman younger than 45 who had recovered from COVID-19.

This clone was counted a single time. The rearrangement uses TRBV7-3 and TRBJ2-3; 8 positions agree with TRBD2. The CDR3 is 13 amino acids. The ends lost 3 bases at V and 6 bases at J; junction bases unmatched: 2. Germline loops: CDR1 SGHTA, CDR2 FQGTGA. Written as DNA, the CDR3 is TGTGCCAGCAGCTTCCAGCGGGGGGATACGCAGTATTTT. This sequence encodes CASSFQRGDTQYF.

This rearrangement joins TRBV7-9 to TRBJ1-6; D gene ambiguous. Between the trimmed V and J ends, which lost 0 bases and 10 bases, there was a span of 7 bases. This CDR3 is built from 13 residues. In germline, CDR1 is SEHNR, CDR2 FQNEAQ (reference sequence). The CDR3, as DNA: TGTGCCAGCAGCTTAGCGGCCTCCTCACCCCTCCACTTT. It translates to CASSLAASSPLHF.

This chain connects TRBV9 to TRBJ1-1; 7 bases align to TRBD1. The CDR3 loop spans 15 amino acids. J was trimmed by 1 base and V by 4 bases; bases with no gene match: 7. Germline V gene data show CDR1 as SGDLS and CDR2 as YYNGEE. Written as DNA, the CDR3 is TGTGCCAGCAGCCCTGGGACAGCCAAGAACACTGAAGCTTTCTTT. Encoded protein: CASSPGTAKNTEAFF.

The V gene is TRBV19, the J gene TRBJ1-1; a weak D match, TRBD1 (6 bases). Germline CDR1 LNHDA, CDR2 SQIVND (reference sequence). V gave up 6 bases and J gave up 3 bases, with 11 bases separating them. This CDR3 has 13 residues. As DNA, the CDR3 is TGTGCCAGTAGCCGTAACAGGGACACTGAAGCTTTCTTT. Amino acids: CASSRNRDTEAFF.

V and J are TRBV6-5 and TRBJ1-2, with no clear D. The CDR3 is 13 amino acids. V dropped 0 bases and J dropped 8 bases, with 10 bases sitting between them. Germline loops: CDR1 MNHEY, CDR2 SVGAGI. CDR3 loop: CASSYSWAMGYTF. The CDR3 coding sequence is TGTGCCAGCAGTTACTCCTGGGCTATGGGCTACACCTTC.

This rearrangement joins TRBV2 to TRBJ1-6; perhaps TRBD1 as D (6 bases). Germline V CDR1 and CDR2: SNHLY, FYNNEI. The CDR3 extends over 17 amino acids. Between the trimmed V and J ends, which lost 1 base and 0 bases, there was a span of 10 bases. The CDR3 here is CASSEEQGRSYNSPLHF. Written as DNA, the CDR3 is TGTGCCAGCAGTGAAGAACAGGGCCGCTCCTATAATTCACCCCTCCACTTT.

This clone came up once. This sequence joins TRBV7-2 and TRBJ1-2, with 12 bases that match TRBD1. This CDR3 is built from 16 residues. The V segment lost 2 bases and the J segment 5 bases; nucleotides outside the gene matches: 6. CDR1 and CDR2 (germline): SGHTA, FQGNSA. This CDR3 is CASSLTGTGGIYGYTF. The CDR3 DNA sequence: TGTGCCAGCAGCTTAACCGGGACAGGGGGCATTTATGGCTACACCTTC.

This chain connects TRBV6-5 to TRBJ1-1; the D gene is possibly TRBD1 (5 bases). The germline V gene has CDR1 MNHEY and CDR2 SVGAGI. V was clipped by 6 bases and J by 6 bases, with 14 bases between them. The CDR3 contains 13 residues. CDR3 sequence (DNA): TGTGCCAGCAGGTTGCAGGGCAAGCCTGAAGCTTTCTTT. Residues: CASRLQGKPEAFF.

The chain combines TRBV19 with TRBJ1-1, with 10 nucleotides matching TRBD1. The V segment lost 6 bases and the J segment 0 bases; nucleotides outside the gene matches: 10. The germline gives CDR1 LNHDA, CDR2 SQIVND (reference sequence). CDR3 length: 17 residues. CDR3 DNA: TGTGCCAGTAGGACAGGGGGCATCCAGCTTTTGAACACTGAAGCTTTCTTT. Translated, it gives CASRTGGIQLLNTEAFF. The whole variable domain, filled in from reference TRBV19 and TRBJ1-1, reads DGGITQSPKYLFRKEGQNVTLSCEQNLNHDAMYWYRQDPGQGLRLIYYSQIVNDFQKGDIAEGYSVSREKKESFPLTVTSAQKNPTAFYLCASRTGGIQLLNTEAFFGQGTRLTVV.

CDR3 loop: CASSLLTGALNTEAFF. CDR3 sequence (DNA): TGCGCCAGCAGCTTGCTGACAGGGGCTCTGAACACTGAAGCTTTCTTT. V gene TRBV5-1 combines with J gene TRBJ1-1, with 8 bases matching TRBD1. CDR1 and CDR2 from the germline V gene are SGHRS and YFSETQ. The J segment lost 0 bases and the V segment lost 1 base, leaving 5 bases of the junction unmatched. CDR3 size: 16 residues. The full variable domain, rest sourced from reference TRBV5-1 and TRBJ1-1, is KAGVTQTPRYLIKTRGQQVTLSCSPISGHRSVSWYQQTPGQGLQFLFEYFSETQRNKGNFPGRFSGRQFSNSRSEMNVSTLELGDSALYLCASSLLTGALNTEAFFGQGTRLTVV.

This chain uses TRBV19 with TRBJ2-1; 8 positions match TRBD2. The CDR3 totals 15 residues. The ends lost 3 bases at V and 7 bases at J; junction bases unmatched: 8. Germline V gives CDR1 LNHDA, CDR2 SQIVND (reference sequence). DNA for the CDR3: TGTGCCAGTAGTATCGGGAGGGCGTTAAGGAATGAGCAGTTCTTC. Its translation: CASSIGRALRNEQFF.

The V gene is TRBV5-1, the J gene TRBJ1-2; TRBD1 matches at 10 bases. The J segment lost 6 bases and the V segment lost 3 bases, leaving 2 bases of the junction unmatched. The CDR3 runs to 13 residues. Germline loops: CDR1 SGHRS, CDR2 YFSETQ. CDR3 amino acids: CASSWGTGDGYTF. The CDR3 DNA is TGCGCCAGCAGCTGGGGGACAGGGGATGGCTACACCTTC.

V gene TRBV6-5 combines with J gene TRBJ1-2; TRBD1 might be the D (5 bases). Deletions cut 7 bases from V and 2 bases from J, with 11 bases between. This CDR3 has 13 amino acids. CDR1 and CDR2 from the germline V gene are MNHEY and SVGAGI. CDR3 bases: TGTGCCAGCACCGCGGGGGGGAACTATGGCTACACCTTC. Its protein product is CASTAGGNYGYTF.

V is TRBV27 and J is TRBJ1-5; 8 nucleotides line up with TRBD1. Germline CDR1 MNHEY, CDR2 SMNVEV (reference sequence). Losses at the gene ends were 5 bases for V and 9 bases for J; bases not matched to a gene: 21. There are 18 residues in the CDR3. CDR3 coding DNA: TGTGCCAGCAGTCCCGCTCTAGCTGGGACAGGTTATACCCGGCCCCAGCATTTT. It encodes CASSPALAGTGYTRPQHF.

The chain employs TRBV28 and TRBJ2-1; D is ambiguous. The V end lost 6 bases, the J end lost 9 bases, and 9 bases lay between the germline ends. The CDR3 length is 11 residues. Looked up from germline, CDR1 is MDHEN and CDR2 is SYDVKM. CDR3 coding DNA: TGTGCCAGCAGAGGTCAGGCTGAGCAGTTCTTC. Protein: CASRGQAEQFF.

This chain connects TRBV19 to TRBJ1-1; 7 bases map to TRBD1. The germline V gene has CDR1 LNHDA and CDR2 SQIVND (reference sequence). The trim removed 3 bases at V and 1 base at J, leaving 5 bases unmatched. This CDR3 has 15 residues. The CDR3 DNA reads as TGTGCCAGTAGTATGATACAGGGGCGGAACACTGAAGCTTTCTTT. Translating gives CASSMIQGRNTEAFF.

This chain joins TRBV7-2 and TRBJ2-4; 7 positions match TRBD2. CDR1 is SGHTA and CDR2 is FQGNSA in the germline V gene. Trimming removed 5 bases from V and 9 bases from J; junction bases left unmatched: 13. This CDR3 region has 15 residues. CDR3 residues: CASSPGSGTTGIQYF. CDR3 in DNA: TGTGCCAGCAGCCCGGGGTCCGGGACTACCGGCATTCAGTACTTC.

The chain has TRBV10-3 and TRBJ1-6; D may be TRBD1 (5 bases). The CDR3 spans 13 residues. Germline V gene sequence: CDR1 ENHRY, CDR2 SYGVKD. Deletions cut 6 bases from V and 7 bases from J, with 10 bases between. Here the CDR3 reads CAIRGTHNSPLHF. As DNA, the CDR3 is TGTGCCATCAGAGGGACTCACAATTCACCCCTCCACTTT.

The chain links TRBV7-2 to TRBJ2-1; no clear D gene. This CDR3 has 13 amino acids. V was shortened by 4 bases and J by 3 bases, with 7 bases between the two germline ends. Germline-derived CDR1 and CDR2 are SGHTA and FQGNSA. The CDR3 here is CASSSRSYNEQFF. As DNA, the CDR3 is TGTGCCAGCAGCTCCCGCAGCTACAATGAGCAGTTCTTC.

This clone has only one observation. The chain employs TRBV30 and TRBJ1-4; D is possibly TRBD1 (5 bases). This CDR3 contains 13 residues. Trimming took 8 bases from V and 7 from J, leaving 17 bases between them. The germline V gene encodes CDR1 GTSNPN and CDR2 SVGIG (reference sequence). This CDR3 reads CASNWGGFEKLFF. In DNA, the CDR3 is TGTGCCAGCAATTGGGGGGGTTTTGAAAAACTGTTTTTT.

Notes on this clone: Germline is not matched at one junction end, which may reflect a read error. The rearrangement joins TRBV28 to TRBJ2-1, with D tentatively TRBD1 (5 bases). This CDR3 spans 12 amino acids. Germline values: CDR1 MDHEN, CDR2 SYDVKM. In DNA, the CDR3 is TGTGCCAGCAGTTTATCACTGGGGCTGAAGGTCTTC. Amino acid sequence: CASSLSLGLKVF.

The gene calls are TRBV29-1 and TRBJ2-7, with D perhaps matching TRBD2 (5 bases). V lost 7 bases, J lost 3 bases, and 10 bases lay in between. Germline CDR1 and CDR2: SQVTM and ANQGSEA. There are 11 residues in the CDR3. The CDR3 protein is CSARGNYEQYF. CDR3 nucleotide sequence: TGCAGCGCCCGGGGAAACTACGAGCAGTACTTC.

The V call is TRBV3-1 (or the pseudogene TRBV3-2), the J call TRBJ1-5, with TRBD1 matching 8 bases. This CDR3 contains 15 residues. Germline CDR1 is LGHDT and CDR2 is YNNKEL (reference sequence). V dropped 4 bases and J dropped 2; count of bases not matched to a gene: 4. The CDR3 loop is CASSRSTGGNQPQHF. DNA of the CDR3: TGTGCCAGCAGCCGTTCGACAGGGGGCAATCAGCCCCAGCATTTT.

V and J are TRBV12-3 or TRBV12-4 and TRBJ2-7; 8 nucleotides match TRBD2. This CDR3 region has 13 residues. V was pared by 3 bases and J by 9 bases, with 7 bases of the junction left unmatched. CDR3: CASSFPAGVGQYF. The CDR3 DNA reads as TGTGCCAGCAGTTTCCCAGCGGGAGTCGGGCAGTACTTC.

Details on this clone: Other DNA sequences in the sample encode the same CDR3. The DNA for the CDR3 is TGTGCCAGTAGTCCTCCGGGACTAGCAGTTTACAATGAGCAGTTCTTC. Its translation is CASSPPGLAVYNEQFF. J is TRBJ2-1 and V is TRBV19, with 9 bases aligning to TRBD2. The V segment lost 5 bases and the J segment 4 bases; nucleotides outside the gene matches: 9. CDR3 length: 16 amino acids. Germline-derived CDR1 and CDR2 are LNHDA and SQIVND (reference sequence).